This T cell receptor (beta chain) was identified during a study of blood T cell repertoires in COVID-19. Study information: Samples came from the United States, Italy and Spain, spanning acute and convalescent COVID-19. PBMCs, B-cell-depleted T cells, or T cells were the source of the cDNA or gDNA that made up the material.

In the original analysis: By means of reference gene primer amplification, nucleated cell counts were estimated. Profiling relied on immunoSEQ multiplex PCR, and the TCRdb table lists in-frame clones only, not all of them. V and J calls and clone size come straight from that table; D and trimming were deduced from the DNA. In the table there are some 50,000 clones, around nine tenths of which are singletons. In its sample, this clone was seen once. The clonotype was recovered from a man aged 35-49 years with acute or convalescent COVID-19. Sequenced input: peripheral blood.

CDR3 sequence: CASSYSTRQVNYGYTF. As DNA, the CDR3 is TGTGCCAGCAGTTACTCGACCAGACAGGTTAACTATGGCTACACCTTC. The J gene is TRBJ1-2, the V gene TRBV6-5, with D maybe TRBD1 (6 bases). CDR1 MNHEY and CDR2 SVGAGI come from the germline V gene. Trimming pared 0 bases from V and 1 base from J, leaving 12 bases between. CDR3 length equals 16 residues.